These 25 T cell receptor beta chains originate from one sample sequenced in a study of identifying expanded T cells in peripheral blood. Assay: immunoSEQ multiplex PCR; the TCRdb copy retains only in-frame clones and omits some. This sample carries tens of thousands of clones, about 80% of them seen once, and the ten largest clones take about 19%. The sample taken for sequencing was blood. These receptors were taken from a person aged 18 to 75 in good health.

This sequence joins TRBV5-4 and TRBJ1-1; TRBD1 matches 7 bases. V gave up 6 bases and J gave up 4 bases; unmatched junction bases: 18. The germline gives CDR1 SGHNT, CDR2 YYREEE (reference sequence). The CDR3 runs to 17 residues. CDR3 in DNA: TGTGCCAGCACCTCTTGGACAGGACCAGTAGGGAGCACTGAAGCTTTCTTT. This sequence encodes CASTSWTGPVGSTEAFF.

The chain has TRBV11-2 and TRBJ2-1, with TRBD2 matching 13 bases. Trimming took 4 bases from V and 12 from J; bases not matched to a gene: 12. CDR1 and CDR2 (germline): SGHAT, FQNNGV. This CDR3 is 16 amino acids long. CDR3 sequence (DNA): TGTGCCAGCAGCTACCGGACTAGCGGGGGTACTCTGCGGCAGTTCTTC. It yields the protein CASSYRTSGGTLRQFF.

This sequence joins TRBV2 and TRBJ1-2, with D tentatively TRBD1 (6 bases). The length of the CDR3 is 14 residues. Between the trimmed V and J ends, which lost 7 bases and 8 bases, there was a span of 20 bases. Germline V CDR1 and CDR2: SNHLY, FYNNEI. The CDR3 bases are TGTGCCAGCACGGACAGTCCACGGAGCCAGGGCTACACCTTC. Amino acid sequence: CASTDSPRSQGYTF.

This chain links TRBV5-3 with TRBJ1-2; D not resolved. TRBV5-3 is marked as an open reading frame, function uncertain. CDR3 length equals 12 residues. Trimming took off 1 base at V and 8 bases at J, with 9 bases between the two ends. The CDR3 DNA is TGTGCCAGAAGCTTGTTAGGGTGGGGCTACACCTTC. It specifies CARSLLGWGYTF.

The chain is built from TRBV6-1 and TRBJ2-7, with D maybe TRBD1 (5 bases). Trimming cost V 4 bases and J 3 bases, with 13 bases left between them. Germline CDR1 reads MNHNS; CDR2 reads SASEGT. The CDR3 runs to 14 residues. The CDR3 DNA sequence: TGTGCCAGCAGTGCAGGCAACACAGGCTACGAGCAGTACGTC. Residues: CASSAGNTGYEQYV.

This clone occurred once. The rearrangement links TRBV15 to TRBJ2-7, with D hard to call. The CDR3 is 14 amino acids. Germline V CDR1 and CDR2: LNHNV, YYDKDF (reference sequence). V gave up 0 bases and J gave up 3 bases, with 9 bases separating them. The CDR3 region is CATSRDVRDYEQYF. CDR3 DNA sequence: TGTGCCACCAGCAGAGATGTAAGGGACTACGAGCAGTACTTC.

In this sample, this clone turned up once. The chain employs TRBV5-8 and TRBJ2-1, with 9 bases aligning to TRBD2. The CDR3 sequence is 16 residues long. J lost 0 bases, V lost 7 bases, and 8 bases had no gene match. Germline V CDR1 and CDR2: SGHTS, YDEGEE. The CDR3 DNA sequence: TGTGCCAGCTGTTCTTTTAGCGGGAGCTCCTACAATGAGCAGTTCTTC. It encodes CASCSFSGSSYNEQFF.

In its sample, this clone was seen a few times. The genes are TRBV6-5 and TRBJ1-1, with TRBD1 as a possible D gene (6 bases). The CDR3 extends over 15 amino acids. CDR1 and CDR2 from the germline V gene are MNHEY and SVGAGI. V dropped 8 bases and J dropped 5 bases, with 21 bases sitting between them. The CDR3 sequence is CASVQPGGPGTEAFF. DNA of the CDR3: TGTGCCAGCGTACAACCGGGGGGCCCGGGGACTGAAGCTTTCTTT.

The CDR3 sequence: CASSPTGRPDGYTF. In DNA, the CDR3 is TGTGCCAGCTCACCAACTGGACGCCCAGACGGCTACACCTTC. This rearrangement joins TRBV18 to TRBJ1-2; D unclear. The CDR3 loop spans 14 amino acids. The V and J ends lost 2 bases and 8 bases respectively, with 15 bases between them. Germline V CDR1 and CDR2: KGHSH, LQKENI.

A few counts support this clone. CDR3 nucleotide sequence: TGTGCCAGCAGCTTGAATAGGGAGGGCGATGAAAAACTGTTTTTT. Encoded protein: CASSLNREGDEKLFF. V is TRBV7-2 and J is TRBJ1-4, with no clear D. V lost 3 bases and J lost 6, with 14 bases in between. Germline CDR1 SGHTA, CDR2 FQGNSA. CDR3 length equals 15 residues.

V usage is TRBV11-3 and J usage is TRBJ2-5; possibly TRBD1 or TRBD2 for D (5 bases each). Trimming stripped 0 bases from V and 9 bases from J, with 20 bases between. Germline V gene lookup returns CDR1 SGHNT and CDR2 YENEEA. This CDR3 region has 16 residues. The CDR3 DNA follows: TGTGCCAGCAGCTTAGATCCTGTCCTGGGGGAAGGGGCCCAGTACTTC. Translation: CASSLDPVLGEGAQYF.

This rearrangement joins TRBV9 to TRBJ2-5, with 7 bases identical to TRBD2. This CDR3 region has 16 residues. V shed 4 bases, J shed 5 bases, and the junction held 14 bases outside the gene matches. The V gene's germline CDR1 is SGDLS and CDR2 YYNGEE. CDR3 loop: CASSREGGVVSETQYF. The CDR3 DNA is TGTGCCAGCAGCAGGGAGGGCGGGGTTGTTTCTGAGACCCAGTACTTC. Full variable domain (remainder filled in from reference TRBV9 and TRBJ2-5): DSGVTQTPKHLITATGQRVTLRCSPRSGDLSVYWYQQSLDQGLQFLIQYYNGEERAKGNILERFSAQQFPDLHSELNLSSLELGDSALYFCASSREGGVVSETQYFGPGTRLLVL.

The V and J genes are TRBV2 and TRBJ1-2; 8 nucleotides agree with TRBD1. This CDR3 contains 15 residues. The V segment lost 10 bases and the J segment 8 bases; nucleotides outside the gene matches: 18. Germline values: CDR1 SNHLY, CDR2 FYNNEI. CDR3 residues: CATRRDPQGAEGYTF. CDR3 nucleotides: TGTGCCACACGACGCGACCCCCAGGGGGCGGAGGGCTACACCTTC.

This chain links TRBV11-3 with TRBJ2-2; D possibly uses TRBD1 or TRBD2 (5 bases each). The CDR3 consists of 14 residues. Trimming stripped 0 bases from V and 9 bases from J, with 11 bases between. Germline V gives CDR1 SGHNT, CDR2 YENEEA. The CDR3 coding sequence is TGTGCCAGCAGCTTAGACCGAGGGGTCCGGGAGCTGTTTTTT. Translation: CASSLDRGVRELFF.

The chain recombines TRBV5-4 with TRBJ2-1; a weak D match, TRBD1 (6 bases). Germline CDR1 SGHNT, CDR2 YYREEE (reference sequence). The CDR3 runs 15 residues. The V end lost 0 bases, the J end lost 7 bases, and 14 bases lay between the germline ends. In nucleotides, the CDR3 is TGTGCCAGCAGCTTGGAGGGATCTAGGGGGAATGAGCAGTTCTTC. It yields the protein CASSLEGSRGNEQFF.

This chain links TRBV4-1 with TRBJ1-1; no firm D call. CDR3 length: 14 residues. The germline V and J ends were trimmed by 0 bases and 5 bases, with 10 bases remaining between them. Germline V gene lookup returns CDR1 MGHRA and CDR2 YSYEKL. The CDR3 nucleotides read TGCGCCAGCAGCCAAGACCTACAGAGGACTGAAGCTTTCTTT. Protein product: CASSQDLQRTEAFF.

This clone showed up just once. This chain links TRBV19 with TRBJ2-5, with TRBD1 as a possible D gene (5 bases). V was pared by 0 bases and J by 5 bases, with 13 bases between. The CDR3 loop spans 15 amino acids. CDR1 is LNHDA and CDR2 is SQIVND in the germline V gene (reference sequence). CDR3 protein: CASSIDAGLGETQYF. In nucleotides, the CDR3 is TGTGCCAGTAGTATAGACGCAGGGTTGGGGGAGACCCAGTACTTC.

V usage is TRBV15 and J usage is TRBJ1-1; no definite D call. CDR3 size: 11 residues. V shed 5 bases and J shed 0 bases, with 1 base lying between them. Germline assignment: CDR1 LNHNV and CDR2 YYDKDF (reference sequence). CDR3 protein: CATSLNTEAFF. CDR3 nucleotide sequence: TGTGCCACCAGCTTGAACACTGAAGCTTTCTTT.

The chain links TRBV11-2 to TRBJ2-2; 9 bases line up with TRBD1. The germline V gene has CDR1 SGHAT and CDR2 FQNNGV. This CDR3 has 16 residues. J gave up 6 bases and V 1 base, and 6 bases lay outside the gene matches. The CDR3 here is CASSLGDRESSGELFF. Written as DNA, the CDR3 is TGTGCCAGCAGCTTAGGGGACAGGGAATCGTCCGGGGAGCTGTTTTTT. Full variable domain (remainder filled in from reference TRBV11-2 and TRBJ2-2): EAGVAQSPRYKIIEKRQSVAFWCNPISGHATLYWYQQILGQGPKLLIQFQNNGVVDDSQLPKDRFSAERLKGVDSTLKIQPAKLEDSAVYLCASSLGDRESSGELFFGEGSRLTVL.

This clone was detected once. The chain joins TRBV5-6 to TRBJ2-1, with TRBD1 identical over 9 bases. The V gene's germline CDR1 is SGHDT and CDR2 YYEEEE. J gave up 0 bases and V 3 bases, and 7 bases lay outside the gene matches. The CDR3 has 17 amino acids. This CDR3 reads CASSWGTGHSSYNEQFF. CDR3 in DNA: TGTGCCAGCAGCTGGGGGACAGGGCACAGCTCCTACAATGAGCAGTTCTTC.

The V call is TRBV7-8, the J call TRBJ2-2; D unresolved. In germline, CDR1 is SGHVS, CDR2 FQNEAQ. V was cut by 1 base and J by 2 bases, with 8 bases left in between. CDR3 size: 15 residues. The CDR3 nucleotides read TGTGCCAGCAGCTTAGGGACCCGAAACACCGGGGAGCTGTTTTTT. It encodes CASSLGTRNTGELFF.

The chain joins TRBV4-3 to TRBJ2-1, with 8 bases aligning to TRBD1. This CDR3 region has 15 residues. Germline CDR1 LGHNA, CDR2 YSLEER. V shed 4 bases and J 9 bases; nucleotides not matched to a gene: 11. The CDR3 loop reads CASSLKTGAEGEQFF. In DNA, the CDR3 is TGCGCCAGCAGCCTAAAGACAGGGGCTGAGGGTGAGCAGTTCTTC.

This chain uses TRBV5-4 with TRBJ1-4; D may be TRBD1 (5 bases). The V end was cut by 2 bases, the J end by 1 base, with 12 bases between. The CDR3 spans 16 residues. The germline V gene has CDR1 SGHNT and CDR2 YYREEE (reference sequence). The CDR3 bases are TGTGCCAGCAGCTTAAGGCTGGGGGGAACTAATGAAAAACTGTTTTTT. The encoded protein is CASSLRLGGTNEKLFF.

The rearrangement links TRBV5-4 to TRBJ1-1, with 8 bases aligning to TRBD1. The CDR3 is 17 amino acids. With V trimmed by 3 bases and J by 4 bases, 14 bases remained unmatched. Germline-derived CDR1 and CDR2 are SGHNT and YYREEE (reference sequence). CDR3 in amino acids: CASSSPPLGQVGTEAFF. CDR3 sequence (DNA): TGTGCCAGCAGCTCTCCCCCTTTGGGACAGGTAGGCACTGAAGCTTTCTTT.

This clone was recorded once. The CDR3 DNA reads as TGTGCCAGCAGCTTGAGACATTCGAACACCGGGGAGCTGTTTTTT. Translated: CASSLRHSNTGELFF. V gene TRBV5-6 combines with J gene TRBJ2-2, with D hard to call. Looked up from germline, CDR1 is SGHDT and CDR2 is YYEEEE. The CDR3 has 15 amino acids. Between the trimmed V and J ends, which lost 1 base and 0 bases, there was a span of 7 bases.